The rows below give T cell receptor beta chains drawn from one sample of a study of blood T cell repertoires in COVID-19. Assay: immunoSEQ multiplex PCR; the TCRdb copy retains only in-frame clones and omits some. The sample lists 25,000 to 30,000 clones, approximately 85% occurring once. The specimen sequenced was peripheral blood. The receptors derive from a woman aged 80 or older with COVID-19, enrolled during active disease. Both conserved end residues are part of each CDR3. The order of the fields is D gene, J gene, clone size, V gene, CDR3 protein, CDR3 DNA. A D gene is named only where the DNA matches it firmly. Clone sizes are given selectively: once, few, many, or a class where the clone is expanded.

TRBD2 TRBJ2-2 . TRBV5-6 CASSLAGDANTGELFF TGTGCCAGCAGCTTAGCGGGGGACGCGAACACCGGGGAGCTGTTTTTT
. TRBJ2-7 . TRBV27 CASSLGGRYEQYF TGTGCCAGCAGTTTAGGGGGCAGGTACGAGCAGTACTTC
. TRBJ2-2 . TRBV30 CAWGYFNTGELFF TGTGCCTGGGGATACTTTAACACCGGGGAGCTGTTTTTT
. TRBJ1-5 . TRBV5-1 CASSLGSGGSNQPQHF TGCGCCAGCAGCTTGGGGTCCGGCGGGAGCAATCAGCCCCAGCATTTT
. TRBJ1-2 . TRBV19 CASSTPQTANYGYTF TGTGCCAGTAGTACGCCCCAGACAGCTAACTATGGCTACACCTTC
TRBD1 TRBJ2-2 . TRBV6-5 CASSGQGFGELFF TGTGCCAGCAGCGGACAGGGATTCGGGGAGCTGTTTTTT
. TRBJ1-4 . TRBV19 CASSGPRLNEKLFF TGTGCCAGTAGTGGGCCACGCCTAAATGAAAAACTGTTTTTT
TRBD1 TRBJ1-4 . TRBV28 CASRGGYNNEKLFF TGTGCCAGCAGAGGGGGCTATAATAATGAAAAACTGTTTTTT
. TRBJ2-2 . TRBV19 CASSIGGGGNTGELFF TGTGCCAGTAGTATTGGGGGAGGCGGGAACACCGGGGAGCTGTTTTTT
TRBD1 TRBJ2-7 . TRBV12-5 CASGSYRGSSSYEQYF TGTGCTAGTGGTTCATACAGGGGCTCCAGCTCCTACGAGCAGTACTTC
TRBD1 TRBJ2-7 . TRBV27 CASSPRRTGTYEQYF TGTGCCAGCAGTCCCCGTAGGACAGGGACCTACGAGCAGTACTTC
TRBD2 TRBJ2-1 . TRBV11-2 CASSSGGEQFF TGTGCCAGCAGCTCGGGGGGGGAGCAGTTCTTC
. TRBJ1-1 . TRBV18 CASSPRQGFVDTEAFF TGTGCCAGCTCACCTCGTCAGGGATTCGTTGATACTGAAGCTTTCTTT
. TRBJ1-4 . TRBV11-2 CASSPPRADYEKLFF TGTGCCAGCAGCCCGCCTCGGGCGGACTATGAAAAACTGTTTTTT
. TRBJ2-7 few TRBV6-1 CASSEALRGRDRTYEQYF TGTGCCAGCAGTGAAGCGCTTAGGGGCCGAGACCGAACCTACGAGCAGTACTTC
. TRBJ1-4 . TRBV19 CASSISGNEKLFF TGTGCCAGTAGTATTTCAGGGAATGAAAAACTGTTTTTT
TRBD1 TRBJ2-7 once TRBV3-1/TRBV3-2 CASSRTGGYEQYF TGTGCCAGCAGCCGGACAGGGGGCTACGAGCAGTACTTC
TRBD2 TRBJ2-1 . TRBV3-1/TRBV3-2 CASSQAGGGYNEQFF TGTGCCAGCAGCCAAGCTGGCGGGGGGTACAATGAGCAGTTCTTC
. TRBJ2-5 . TRBV11-2 CASRAGLQETQYF TGTGCCAGCAGGGCCGGACTACAGGAGACCCAGTACTTC
TRBD1 TRBJ1-6 . TRBV5-1 CASSLDRIGTGNNSPLHF TGCGCCAGCAGCTTGGACCGGATCGGGACAGGGAATAATTCACCCCTCCACTTT
. TRBJ1-1 . TRBV6-5 CASRDGGTSEAFF TGTGCCAGCAGAGACGGGGGGACGTCTGAAGCTTTCTTT
. TRBJ1-5 . TRBV4-1 CASSPQGSNQPQHF TGCGCCAGCAGCCCACAGGGTAGCAATCAGCCCCAGCATTTT
TRBD1 TRBJ2-1 . TRBV4-1 CATSGQGWTNEQFF TGCGCCACCTCCGGACAGGGGTGGACCAATGAGCAGTTCTTC
TRBD1 TRBJ2-7 . TRBV6-5 CASTSGQGRHEQYF TGTGCCAGCACCTCCGGACAGGGGCGACACGAGCAGTACTTC
TRBD2 TRBJ2-3 few TRBV4-2 CASSPNGAGSGGVTSTTDTQYF TGTGCCAGCAGCCCAAACGGCGCGGGTAGCGGGGGGGTTACCTCGACCACAGATACGCAGTATTTT
TRBD1 TRBJ2-3 . TRBV5-1 CASSAERTGASTDTQYF TGCGCCAGCAGCGCTGAGCGGACAGGGGCGAGCACAGATACGCAGTATTTT
TRBD2 TRBJ2-1 . TRBV18 CASSPRTSGGAGEQFF TGTGCCAGCTCACCCCGTACTAGCGGGGGGGCAGGTGAGCAGTTCTTC
. TRBJ2-7 . TRBV10-2 CASSPPGLSYEQYF TGCGCCAGCAGCCCCCCCGGACTTTCCTACGAGCAGTACTTC
. TRBJ2-1 . TRBV2 CASSEVVVYRNEQFF TGTGCCAGCAGTGAAGTCGTGGTCTACCGTAATGAGCAGTTCTTC
. TRBJ1-2 . TRBV12-5 CASGLVRGGGDYGYTF TGTGCTAGTGGTTTGGTACGTGGAGGAGGCGACTATGGCTACACCTTC
. TRBJ2-1 . TRBV10-3 CAISESTPSQGNYNEQFF TGTGCCATCAGTGAGTCGACTCCTTCGCAGGGTAACTACAATGAGCAGTTCTTC
TRBD1 TRBJ1-1 . TRBV2 CASSLQQGARTEAFF TGTGCCAGCAGCCTTCAGCAGGGGGCGCGCACTGAAGCTTTCTTT
. TRBJ2-6 . TRBV5-1 CASSLLEGSGANVLTF TGCGCCAGCAGCTTGCTCGAGGGATCTGGGGCCAACGTCCTGACTTTC
TRBD1 TRBJ2-5 once TRBV10-3 CAIMKGAEETQYF TGTGCCATCATGAAGGGGGCTGAGGAGACCCAGTACTTC
TRBD1 TRBJ2-5 once TRBV7-9 CARTGKARNGGQETQYF TGTGCCAGGACAGGGAAGGCGCGAAACGGAGGCCAAGAGACCCAGTACTTC
TRBD1 TRBJ2-7 . TRBV19 CASSMPLTGAYEQYF TGTGCCAGTAGTATGCCCTTGACAGGGGCCTACGAGCAGTACTTC
. TRBJ2-2 . TRBV7-3 CASSLRGVETGELFF TGTGCCAGCAGCTTAAGGGGCGTCGAAACCGGGGAGCTGTTTTTT
TRBD1 TRBJ2-7 . TRBV14 CASSQESAGGFSYEQYF TGTGCCAGCAGCCAAGAGAGCGCAGGGGGCTTTTCCTACGAGCAGTACTTC
. TRBJ2-7 . TRBV2 CASSANYEQYF TGTGCCAGCAGTGCCAACTACGAGCAGTACTTC
TRBD1 TRBJ2-7 . TRBV7-9 CASSLGDRALYYEQYF TGTGCCAGCAGCTTGGGGGACAGAGCGCTATACTACGAGCAGTACTTC
TRBD1 TRBJ2-7 . TRBV27 CASRGQGAYEQYF TGTGCCAGCAGAGGACAGGGGGCCTACGAGCAGTACTTC
. TRBJ2-1 few TRBV7-9 CASSLRRGPYNEQFF TGTGCCAGCAGCTTGAGGCGGGGGCCCTACAATGAGCAGTTCTTC